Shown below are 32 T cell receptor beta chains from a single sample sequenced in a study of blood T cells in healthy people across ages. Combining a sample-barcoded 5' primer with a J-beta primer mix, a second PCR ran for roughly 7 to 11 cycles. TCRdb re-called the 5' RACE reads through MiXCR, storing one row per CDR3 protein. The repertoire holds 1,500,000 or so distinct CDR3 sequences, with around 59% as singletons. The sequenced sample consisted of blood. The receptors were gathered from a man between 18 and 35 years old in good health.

The CDR3 reads CASGTSPGQGNNEQFF. CDR3 DNA sequence: TGCGCCAGCGGAACCAGTCCGGGACAGGGAAACAATGAGCAGTTCTTC. The chain is built from TRBV4-1 and TRBJ2-1; 9 bases agree with TRBD1. The CDR3 contains 16 residues. Germline CDR1 MGHRA, CDR2 YSYEKL. V shed 8 bases and J 5 bases; nucleotides not matched to a gene: 13.

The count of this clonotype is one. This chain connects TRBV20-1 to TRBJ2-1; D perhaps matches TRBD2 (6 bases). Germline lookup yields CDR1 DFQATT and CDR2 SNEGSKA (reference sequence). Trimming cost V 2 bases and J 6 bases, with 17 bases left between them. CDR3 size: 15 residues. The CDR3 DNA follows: TGCAGTGCTAGATCCGCGGAACTAGCCGCCAATGAGCAGTTCTTC. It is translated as CSARSAELAANEQFF.

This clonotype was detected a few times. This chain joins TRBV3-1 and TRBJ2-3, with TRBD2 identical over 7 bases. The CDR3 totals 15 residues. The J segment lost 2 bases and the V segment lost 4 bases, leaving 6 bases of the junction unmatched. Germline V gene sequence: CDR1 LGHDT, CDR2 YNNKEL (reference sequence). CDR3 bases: TGTGCCAGCAGCCCAACGGGGGGATCCACAGATACGCAGTATTTT. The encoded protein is CASSPTGGSTDTQYF.

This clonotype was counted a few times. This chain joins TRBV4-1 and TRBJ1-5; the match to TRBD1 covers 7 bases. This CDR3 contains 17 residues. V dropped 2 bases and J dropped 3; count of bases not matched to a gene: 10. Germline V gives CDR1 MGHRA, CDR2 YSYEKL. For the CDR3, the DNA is TGCGCCAGCAGCCAATCCCGGGACAGCCTACTCAATCAGCCCCAGCATTTT. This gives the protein CASSQSRDSLLNQPQHF.

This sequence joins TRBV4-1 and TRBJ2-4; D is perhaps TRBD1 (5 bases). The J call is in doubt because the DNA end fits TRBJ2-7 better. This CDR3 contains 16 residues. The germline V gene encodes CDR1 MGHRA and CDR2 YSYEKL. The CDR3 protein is CASSHRVVRATYEQYF. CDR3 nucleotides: TGCGCCAGCAGCCATCGTGTGGTCAGGGCCACCTACGAGCAGTACTTC.

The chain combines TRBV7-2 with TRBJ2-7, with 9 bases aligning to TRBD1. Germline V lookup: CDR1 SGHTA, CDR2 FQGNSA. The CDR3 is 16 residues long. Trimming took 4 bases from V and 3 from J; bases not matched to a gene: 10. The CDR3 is CASSSNRQGGNYEQYF. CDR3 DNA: TGTGCCAGCAGCTCCAATCGACAGGGGGGGAACTACGAGCAGTACTTC.

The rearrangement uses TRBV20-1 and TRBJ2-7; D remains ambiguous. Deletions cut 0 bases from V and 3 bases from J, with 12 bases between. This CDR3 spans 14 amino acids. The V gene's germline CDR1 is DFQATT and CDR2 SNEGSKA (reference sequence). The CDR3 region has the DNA TGCAGTGCTAGAGACCCGAGACGGGTCTACGAGCAGTACTTC. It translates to CSARDPRRVYEQYF.

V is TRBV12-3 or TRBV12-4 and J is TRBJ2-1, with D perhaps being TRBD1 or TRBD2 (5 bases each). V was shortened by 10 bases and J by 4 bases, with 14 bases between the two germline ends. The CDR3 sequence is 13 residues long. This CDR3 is CATVGWGYNEQFF. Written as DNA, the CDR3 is TGTGCCACCGTCGGGTGGGGGTACAATGAGCAGTTCTTC.

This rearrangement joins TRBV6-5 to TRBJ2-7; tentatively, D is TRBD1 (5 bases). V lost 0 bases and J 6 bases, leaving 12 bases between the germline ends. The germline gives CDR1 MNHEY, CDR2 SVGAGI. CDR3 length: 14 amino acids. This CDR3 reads CASSYSGRVSEQYF. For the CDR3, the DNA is TGTGCCAGCAGTTACTCGGGCAGGGTAAGCGAGCAGTACTTC.

CDR3 DNA sequence: TGTGCCAGCAGCCCTGGGTGGGGCAGGGGCTACGAGCAGTACTTC. Translating it yields CASSPGWGRGYEQYF. J is TRBJ2-7 and V is TRBV5-4, with D possibly being TRBD1 (6 bases). V lost 4 bases and J lost 3, with 17 bases in between. The CDR3 length is 15 residues. Germline assignment: CDR1 SGHNT and CDR2 YYREEE (reference sequence). Full variable domain (rest looked up from reference TRBV5-4 and TRBJ2-7): ETGVTQSPTHLIKTRGQQVTLRCSSQSGHNTVSWYQQALGQGPQFIFQYYREEENGRGNFPPRFSGLQFPNYSSELNVNALELDDSALYLCASSPGWGRGYEQYFGPGTRLTVT.

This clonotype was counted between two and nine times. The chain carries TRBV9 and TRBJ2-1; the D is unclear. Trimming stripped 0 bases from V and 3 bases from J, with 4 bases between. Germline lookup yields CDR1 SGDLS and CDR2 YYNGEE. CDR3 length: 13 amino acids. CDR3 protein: CASSVEVYNEQFF. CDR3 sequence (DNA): TGTGCCAGCAGCGTAGAAGTCTACAATGAGCAGTTCTTC.

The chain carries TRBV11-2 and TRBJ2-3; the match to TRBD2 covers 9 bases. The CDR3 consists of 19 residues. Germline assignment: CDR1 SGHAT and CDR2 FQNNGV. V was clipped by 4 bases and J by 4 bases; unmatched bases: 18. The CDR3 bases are TGTGCCAGCAGCTCCGGGATAGGACTAGCGACCATCTACGCAGATACGCAGTATTTT. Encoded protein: CASSSGIGLATIYADTQYF.

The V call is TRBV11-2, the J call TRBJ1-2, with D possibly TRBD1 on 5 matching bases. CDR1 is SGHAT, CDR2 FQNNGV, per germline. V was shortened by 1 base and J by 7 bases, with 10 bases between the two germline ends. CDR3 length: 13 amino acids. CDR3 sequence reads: CASSLAGGAGYTF. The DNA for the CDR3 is TGTGCCAGCAGCTTAGCGGGAGGGGCTGGCTACACCTTC.

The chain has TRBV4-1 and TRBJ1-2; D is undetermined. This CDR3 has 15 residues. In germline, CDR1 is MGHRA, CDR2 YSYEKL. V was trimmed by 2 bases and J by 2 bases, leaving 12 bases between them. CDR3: CASSQTIVVNYGYTF. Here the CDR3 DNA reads TGCGCCAGCAGCCAAACGATTGTGGTGAACTATGGCTACACCTTC.

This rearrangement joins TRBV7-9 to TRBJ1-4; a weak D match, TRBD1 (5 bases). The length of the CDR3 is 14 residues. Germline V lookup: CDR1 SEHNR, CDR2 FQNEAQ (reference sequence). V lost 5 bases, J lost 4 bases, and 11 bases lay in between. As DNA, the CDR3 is TGTGCCAGCAGCCCGACAGTCCTTAATGAAAAACTGTTTTTT. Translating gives CASSPTVLNEKLFF.

This chain's CDR3 is CASSYTGTDPLDTYEQYF. CDR3 bases: TGTGCCAGCAGCTACACCGGGACCGATCCACTAGACACCTACGAGCAGTACTTC. The V call is TRBV7-9, the J call TRBJ2-7; either TRBD1 or TRBD2 may fit D (5 bases each). Trimming stripped 4 bases from V and 2 bases from J, with 24 bases between. The germline V gene has CDR1 SEHNR and CDR2 FQNEAQ (reference sequence). The CDR3 extends over 18 amino acids.

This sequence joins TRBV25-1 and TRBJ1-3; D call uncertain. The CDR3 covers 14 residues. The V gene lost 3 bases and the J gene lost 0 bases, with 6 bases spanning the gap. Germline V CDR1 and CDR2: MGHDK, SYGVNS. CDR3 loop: CASSEAGSGNTIYF. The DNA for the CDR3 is TGTGCCAGCAGTGAGGCGGGCTCTGGAAACACCATATATTTT.

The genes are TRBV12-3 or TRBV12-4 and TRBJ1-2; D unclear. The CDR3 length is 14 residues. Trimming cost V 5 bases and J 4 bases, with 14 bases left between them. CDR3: CASSDGVTPYGYTF. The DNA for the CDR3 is TGTGCCAGCAGTGATGGAGTCACTCCCTATGGCTACACCTTC.

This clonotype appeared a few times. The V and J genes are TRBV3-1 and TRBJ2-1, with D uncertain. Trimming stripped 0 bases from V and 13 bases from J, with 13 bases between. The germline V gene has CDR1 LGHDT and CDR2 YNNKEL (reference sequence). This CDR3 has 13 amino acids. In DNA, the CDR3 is TGTGCCAGCAGCCAAGATCTCCCCGCAGCCCAGTTCTTC. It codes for CASSQDLPAAQFF.

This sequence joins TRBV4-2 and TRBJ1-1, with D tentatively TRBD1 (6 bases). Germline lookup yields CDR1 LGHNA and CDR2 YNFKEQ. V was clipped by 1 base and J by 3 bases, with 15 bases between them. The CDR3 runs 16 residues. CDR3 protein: CASSQGWGQADTEAFF. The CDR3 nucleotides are TGTGCCAGCAGCCAAGGCTGGGGGCAGGCGGACACTGAAGCTTTCTTT.

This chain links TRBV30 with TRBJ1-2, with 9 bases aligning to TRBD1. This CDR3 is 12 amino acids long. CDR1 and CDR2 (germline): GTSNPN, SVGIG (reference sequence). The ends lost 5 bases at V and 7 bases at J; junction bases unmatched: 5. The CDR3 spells CAWAQGAGGYTF. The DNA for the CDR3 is TGTGCCTGGGCACAGGGGGCCGGTGGCTACACCTTC.

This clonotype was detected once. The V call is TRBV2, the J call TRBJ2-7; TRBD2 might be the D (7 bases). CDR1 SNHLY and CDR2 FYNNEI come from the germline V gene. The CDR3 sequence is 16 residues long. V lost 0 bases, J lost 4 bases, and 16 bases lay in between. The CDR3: CASSEAFRGAVYEQYF. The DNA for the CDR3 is TGTGCCAGCAGTGAAGCGTTCCGGGGGGCCGTGTACGAGCAGTACTTC.

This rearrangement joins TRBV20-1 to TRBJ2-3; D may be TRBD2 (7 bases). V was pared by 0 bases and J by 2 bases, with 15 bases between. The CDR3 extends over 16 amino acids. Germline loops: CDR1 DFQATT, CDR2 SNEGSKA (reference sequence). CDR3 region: CSARDWGGAITDTQYF. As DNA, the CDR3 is TGCAGTGCTAGAGATTGGGGGGGGGCGATCACAGATACGCAGTATTTT.

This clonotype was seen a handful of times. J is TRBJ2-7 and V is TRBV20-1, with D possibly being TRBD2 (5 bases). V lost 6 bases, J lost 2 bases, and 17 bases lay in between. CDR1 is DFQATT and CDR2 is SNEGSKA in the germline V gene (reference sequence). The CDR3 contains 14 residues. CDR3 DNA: TGCAGTGCCGAGGGTTACCTTGCCGCCTACGAGCAGTACTTC. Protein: CSAEGYLAAYEQYF.

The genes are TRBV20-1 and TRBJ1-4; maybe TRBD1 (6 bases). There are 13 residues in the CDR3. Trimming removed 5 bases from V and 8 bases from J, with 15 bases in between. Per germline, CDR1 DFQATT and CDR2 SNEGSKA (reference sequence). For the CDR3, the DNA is TGCAGTGCTTCGACAGGTTATGACGAAAAACTGTTTTTT. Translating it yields CSASTGYDEKLFF.

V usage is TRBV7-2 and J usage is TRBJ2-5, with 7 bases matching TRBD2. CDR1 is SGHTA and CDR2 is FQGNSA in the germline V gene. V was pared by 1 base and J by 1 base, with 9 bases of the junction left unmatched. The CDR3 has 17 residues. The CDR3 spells CASSLESSGGGQETQYF. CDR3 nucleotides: TGTGCCAGCAGCTTAGAGTCGTCCGGCGGGGGCCAAGAGACCCAGTACTTC.

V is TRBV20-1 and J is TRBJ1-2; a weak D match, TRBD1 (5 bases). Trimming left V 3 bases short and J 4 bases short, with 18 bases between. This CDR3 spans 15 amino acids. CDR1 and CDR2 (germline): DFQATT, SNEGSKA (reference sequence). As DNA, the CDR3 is TGCAGTGCTAGGGACCGACGGGGCTCGGGCTATGGCTACACCTTC. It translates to CSARDRRGSGYGYTF.

CDR3 loop: CASSLVGPLNTEAFF. The CDR3 DNA sequence: TGTGCCAGCAGCTTAGTGGGGCCACTGAACACTGAAGCTTTCTTT. This chain connects TRBV7-9 to TRBJ1-1; possibly TRBD1 for D (5 bases). Trimming stripped 1 base from V and 0 bases from J, with 9 bases between. CDR1 and CDR2 (germline): SEHNR, FQNEAQ (reference sequence). The CDR3 has 15 amino acids.

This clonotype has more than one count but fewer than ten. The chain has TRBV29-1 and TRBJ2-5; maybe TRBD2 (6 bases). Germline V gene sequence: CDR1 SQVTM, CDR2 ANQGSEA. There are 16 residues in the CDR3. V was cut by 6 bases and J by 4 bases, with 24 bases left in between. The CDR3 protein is CSVEPPWAGSGETQYF. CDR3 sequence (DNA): TGCAGCGTCGAGCCCCCTTGGGCGGGGAGTGGAGAGACCCAGTACTTC.

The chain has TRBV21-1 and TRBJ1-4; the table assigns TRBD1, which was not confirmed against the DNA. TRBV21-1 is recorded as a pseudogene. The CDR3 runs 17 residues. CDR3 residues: CASKCRSGDATNEKLFF. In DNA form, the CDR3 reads TGTGCCAGCAAATGTCGCTCAGGGGACGCAACTAATGAAAAACTGTTTTTT.

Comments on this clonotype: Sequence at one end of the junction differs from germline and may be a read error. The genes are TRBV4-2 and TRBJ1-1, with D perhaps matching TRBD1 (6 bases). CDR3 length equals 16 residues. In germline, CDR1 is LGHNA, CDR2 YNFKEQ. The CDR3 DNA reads TGTGTCAGCAGCCAAGTGGGGGGCCCCCTGAACACTGAAGCTTTCTTT. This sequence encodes CVSSQVGGPLNTEAFF.

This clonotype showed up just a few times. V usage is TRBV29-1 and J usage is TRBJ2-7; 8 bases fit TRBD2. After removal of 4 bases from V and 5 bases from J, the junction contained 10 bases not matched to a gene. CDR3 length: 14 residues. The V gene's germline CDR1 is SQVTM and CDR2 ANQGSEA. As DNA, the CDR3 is TGCAGCGTTGTATACCGCTCGCGGGGGGACGAGCAGTACTTC. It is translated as CSVVYRSRGDEQYF.